The 6 T cell receptor beta chains reported below all come from one sample, sequenced in a study of blood T cell repertoires in COVID-19. Here immunoSEQ multiplex PCR was the method, and the copy in TCRdb shows in-frame clones only, minus some. Of about 310,000 clones in the sample, more than 70% were seen once. Sequencing was performed on peripheral blood. The source is a woman aged 50 to 60 who had recovered from COVID-19.

This chain joins TRBV6-5 and TRBJ1-2, with 8 bases identical to TRBD1. The junction had 3 bases not matched to a gene; V was cut back by 2 bases and J by 1 base. CDR3 length: 15 residues. Germline V CDR1 and CDR2: MNHEY, SVGAGI. This CDR3 is CASSYARGLNYGYTF. Here the CDR3 DNA reads TGTGCCAGCAGTTACGCCAGGGGGCTTAACTATGGCTACACCTTC.

The genes are TRBV20-1 and TRBJ2-1, with TRBD1 matching over 7 bases. V trimming: 6 bases; J trimming: 14 bases; junction bases outside the gene matches: 10. In germline, CDR1 is DFQATT, CDR2 SNEGSKA (reference sequence). The CDR3 totals 11 residues. CDR3 sequence (DNA): TGCAGTGCCCGGTGGACAGGTGGGGAGTTCTTC. Its protein is CSARWTGGEFF.

The rearrangement uses TRBV28 and TRBJ2-3, with 7 positions matching TRBD2. CDR1 is MDHEN and CDR2 is SYDVKM in the germline V gene. The CDR3 has 15 amino acids. V trimming: 3 bases; J trimming: 5 bases; junction bases outside the gene matches: 8. The CDR3 sequence is CASSFAGVGQDTQYF. CDR3 bases: TGTGCCAGCAGTTTCGCGGGAGTGGGGCAAGATACGCAGTATTTT.

V and J are TRBV6-2 or TRBV6-3 and TRBJ2-2; 7 bases fit TRBD1. Germline-derived CDR1 and CDR2 are MNHEY and SVGEGT. CDR3 length equals 16 residues. Trimming took 5 bases from V and 0 from J; bases not matched to a gene: 6. Here the CDR3 reads CASSPSGTANTGELFF. The CDR3 DNA sequence: TGTGCCAGCAGTCCGTCCGGGACAGCGAACACCGGGGAGCTGTTTTTT.

This chain connects TRBV4-3 to TRBJ2-5; TRBD1 matches 7 bases. Germline assignment: CDR1 LGHNA and CDR2 YSLEER. The CDR3 loop spans 16 amino acids. V was clipped by 0 bases and J by 4 bases; unmatched bases: 8. The CDR3 protein is CASSQDTPGGSETQYF. The DNA of the CDR3 is TGCGCCAGCAGCCAAGATACCCCAGGGGGATCAGAGACCCAGTACTTC.

The gene calls are TRBV11-2 and TRBJ2-1; 7 nucleotides align to TRBD2. The CDR3 totals 15 residues. With 5 bases clipped from V and 6 bases from J, the junction kept 10 bases outside the gene matches. Germline values: CDR1 SGHAT, CDR2 FQNNGV. CDR3 in amino acids: CASSAPGGNFNEQFF. CDR3 sequence (DNA): TGTGCCAGCAGCGCCCCGGGAGGAAACTTCAATGAGCAGTTCTTC.